This T cell receptor beta chain was recovered during a study of T cells in Graves' hyperthyroidism and ophthalmopathy. At the level of the study: Before treatment of any kind, peripheral blood was taken at initial diagnosis.

The PBMCs were sourced from fresh peripheral blood (about 9.6 ml). Study-level results: With a median lead of approximately six months before onset, the model predicted ophthalmopathy. Clonotypes that were expanded in thyroid above 0.001 mostly appeared in blood too.

This clonotype was counted many times. Its target is not known. The germline CDR1 and CDR2 sequences are SGHVS and FQNEAQ. This CDR3 spans 14 amino acids. V lost 0 bases and J 7 bases, leaving 10 bases between the germline ends. RNA transcripts served as the template for amplifying TCR beta CDR3 regions. First-round RT-PCR of the TCR CDR3 relied on the HTBI primer set. TCRdb analysed the multiplex PCR reads with MiXCR anew, one entry per CDR3 protein. In the table there are around 99,000 distinct CDR3 sequences, approximately 15% of which are singletons. The TCR originated in a woman aged 45-59 years with Graves' hyperthyroidism. The chain links TRBV7-8 to TRBJ2-1; D gene unclear. Sequencing was done on a sample of blood. The DNA of the CDR3 is TGTGCCAGCAGCTTAGCGGAAGGTAGAAATGAGCAGTTCTTC. Protein sequence: CASSLAEGRNEQFF.